Shown below are 25 T cell receptor beta chains from a single sample sequenced in a study of cytomegalovirus exposure and HLA in healthy donors. 60 Vbeta and 13 Jbeta primers were used in PCR. TCRdb keeps only in-frame clones here, not all; method: immunoSEQ multiplex PCR. The table lists roughly 65,000 clones, around 77% of them singletons, with approximately 4.2% in the top ten. Sequencing was carried out using PBMCs. The receptor set was obtained from a woman younger than 45 in good health and CMV-seronegative.

The chain has TRBV27 and TRBJ1-5; TRBD1 agrees at 8 bases. J gave up 7 bases and V 6 bases, and 5 bases lay outside the gene matches. The CDR3 length is 13 residues. The germline gives CDR1 MNHEY, CDR2 SMNVEV (reference sequence). The CDR3 sequence is CASSSGGTQPQHF. The CDR3 bases are TGTGCCAGCAGCTCAGGGGGCACCCAGCCCCAGCATTTT.

The V and J genes are TRBV30 and TRBJ2-7; 7 bases line up with TRBD1. With V trimmed by 4 bases and J by 0 bases, 6 bases remained unmatched. Looked up from germline, CDR1 is GTSNPN and CDR2 is SVGIG (reference sequence). The CDR3 consists of 14 residues. The DNA of the CDR3 is TGTGCCTGGACCCGGGACAGAGCCTCCTACGAGCAGTACTTC. The encoded protein is CAWTRDRASYEQYF.

In its sample, this clone was seen once. V usage is TRBV29-1 and J usage is TRBJ1-1; D possibly corresponds to TRBD1 (5 bases). The CDR3 has 13 amino acids. Germline CDR1 reads SQVTM; CDR2 reads ANQGSEA. The CDR3 reads CTVSYAGGLGAFF. CDR3 nucleotide sequence: TGCACCGTAAGTTACGCGGGGGGACTTGGAGCTTTCTTT.

The V and J genes are TRBV18 and TRBJ2-5, with a possible D match to TRBD1 (5 bases). CDR3 length equals 14 residues. V was clipped by 4 bases and J by 0 bases, with 9 bases between them. Germline-derived CDR1 and CDR2 are KGHSH and LQKENI. The CDR3 nucleotides read TGTGCCAGCTCACGGGGCGGAGACCAAGAGACCCAGTACTTC. Translated, it gives CASSRGGDQETQYF. The full variable domain, completed using reference TRBV18 and TRBJ2-5, is NAGVMQNPRHLVRRRGQEARLRCSPMKGHSHVYWYRQLPEEGLKFMVYLQKENIIDESGMPKERFSAEFPKEGPSILRIQQVVRGDSAAYFCASSRGGDQETQYFGPGTRLLVL.

This clone was seen once. The chain combines TRBV30 with TRBJ2-7, with TRBD2 identical over 9 bases. This CDR3 is 14 amino acids long. The germline gives CDR1 GTSNPN, CDR2 SVGIG (reference sequence). V was clipped by 0 bases and J by 6 bases; unmatched bases: 6. CDR3 loop: CAWSVLAGVGEQYF. For the CDR3, the DNA is TGTGCCTGGAGTGTGTTAGCGGGGGTTGGCGAGCAGTACTTC.

This sequence joins TRBV30 and TRBJ2-7, with 8 bases that match TRBD2. V was clipped by 0 bases and J by 7 bases; unmatched bases: 8. From germline, CDR1 is GTSNPN and CDR2 SVGIG (reference sequence). There are 14 residues in the CDR3. CDR3 residues: CAWSVSGSIQEQYF. The CDR3 DNA follows: TGTGCCTGGAGTGTAAGCGGGAGTATACAAGAGCAGTACTTC.

This clone showed up just a few times. This chain links TRBV30 with TRBJ2-2; 10 nucleotides line up with TRBD1. V gave up 2 bases and J gave up 9 bases; unmatched junction bases: 6. The CDR3 spans 14 residues. Germline-derived CDR1 and CDR2 are GTSNPN and SVGIG (reference sequence). CDR3 loop: CAWSRTGGFWELFF. CDR3 nucleotide sequence: TGTGCCTGGAGTAGGACAGGGGGTTTTTGGGAGCTGTTTTTT.

The rearrangement links TRBV19 to TRBJ1-5; TRBD1 is a possible D gene (5 bases). The germline gives CDR1 LNHDA, CDR2 SQIVND (reference sequence). The CDR3 is 14 amino acids. V lost 5 bases and J 2 bases, leaving 10 bases between the germline ends. The CDR3 region is CASSGGVGNQPQHF. The CDR3 coding sequence is TGTGCCAGTAGTGGAGGGGTGGGCAATCAGCCCCAGCATTTT.

The chain joins TRBV7-2 to TRBJ1-1, with a tentative D call TRBD1 (6 bases). Trimming shortened V by 1 base and J by 5 bases, and 11 bases separated the two germline ends. Germline V lookup: CDR1 SGHTA, CDR2 FQGNSA. CDR3 length equals 14 residues. The CDR3 protein is CASSLGGQGTEAFF. CDR3 DNA sequence: TGTGCCAGCAGCTTAGGGGGGCAGGGGACTGAAGCTTTCTTT.

The rearrangement joins TRBV7-8 to TRBJ2-1, with D possibly being TRBD2 (6 bases). CDR1 and CDR2 from the germline V gene are SGHVS and FQNEAQ. The CDR3 runs 16 residues. Trimming cost V 5 bases and J 0 bases, with 14 bases left between them. DNA for the CDR3: TGTGCCAGCAGCCTTCTGGAGGGGAGCTCCTACAATGAGCAGTTCTTC. Translated, it gives CASSLLEGSSYNEQFF.

V is TRBV4-1 and J is TRBJ2-3, with 11 bases identical to TRBD2. V shed 2 bases and J 6 bases; nucleotides not matched to a gene: 13. This CDR3 is 18 amino acids long. CDR1 and CDR2 from the germline V gene are MGHRA and YSYEKL. The DNA of the CDR3 is TGCGCCAGCAGCCAAAGAATTACTAGCGGGAGATACGGGGATACGCAGTATTTT. It codes for CASSQRITSGRYGDTQYF.

This chain links TRBV7-8 with TRBJ2-5; D unclear. Germline V CDR1 and CDR2: SGHVS, FQNEAQ. V dropped 5 bases and J dropped 4 bases, with 14 bases sitting between them. CDR3 size: 14 residues. The CDR3 coding sequence is TGTGCCAGCAGCCCGAGTGTCAGAGGAGAGACCCAGTACTTC. Protein product: CASSPSVRGETQYF.

The J gene is TRBJ1-5, the V gene TRBV4-1; possible D gene TRBD1, 6 bases. Germline CDR1 is MGHRA and CDR2 is YSYEKL. V lost 1 base and J 6 bases, leaving 22 bases between the germline ends. The CDR3 totals 18 residues. Here the CDR3 DNA reads TGCGCCAGCAGCCAAGCTATGCCCCGGGCAGGGACAATTCAGCCCCAGCATTTT. Its translation is CASSQAMPRAGTIQPQHF.

This sequence joins TRBV4-1 and TRBJ2-7, with TRBD2 matching 9 bases. V lost 1 base, J lost 2 bases, and 6 bases stayed unmatched. CDR1 MGHRA and CDR2 YSYEKL come from the germline V gene. The CDR3 loop spans 16 amino acids. The DNA for the CDR3 is TGCGCCAGCAGCCAAGGACTGATAGCGGGAGCCTACGAGCAGTACTTC. Translation: CASSQGLIAGAYEQYF.

This chain uses TRBV6-5 with TRBJ1-2; D is possibly TRBD1 (5 bases). Germline values: CDR1 MNHEY, CDR2 SVGAGI. V lost 1 base to trimming and J lost 7 bases, with 7 bases between them. The CDR3 runs 12 residues. The CDR3 DNA is TGTGCCAGCAGTTACTGGGGGGGTGGCTACACCTTC. Amino acids: CASSYWGGGYTF.

The genes are TRBV7-7 and TRBJ1-4, with 10 bases that match TRBD1. The CDR3 runs 15 residues. The germline V gene encodes CDR1 SSHAT and CDR2 FNYEAQ (reference sequence). V lost 1 base and J lost 8; bases outside the gene matches: 4. The CDR3 region has the DNA TGTGCCAGCAGCTTAGAAAGGACAGGGGGGGAAAAACTGTTTTTT. It encodes CASSLERTGGEKLFF.

The J gene is TRBJ1-6, the V gene TRBV15; tentatively, D is TRBD1 (6 bases). The germline V gene has CDR1 LNHNV and CDR2 YYDKDF (reference sequence). V lost 3 bases and J 10 bases, leaving 16 bases between the germline ends. The CDR3 length is 15 residues. DNA for the CDR3: TGTGCCACCAGCAGGGGAAACAGGGCGTCGTCACCCCTCCACTTT. This gives the protein CATSRGNRASSPLHF.

CDR3 loop: CAWNEGYHSNQPQHF. CDR3 in DNA: TGTGCCTGGAATGAGGGCTATCATAGCAATCAGCCCCAGCATTTT. The chain has TRBV30 and TRBJ1-5; D is ambiguous. The CDR3 loop spans 15 amino acids. Germline V gene data show CDR1 as GTSNPN and CDR2 as SVGIG (reference sequence). V was shortened by 4 bases and J by 0 bases, with 13 bases between the two germline ends.

This clone has more than one count but fewer than ten. V usage is TRBV6-1 and J usage is TRBJ2-1; 8 bases align to TRBD1. The CDR3 is 15 amino acids. The ends lost 6 bases at V and 6 bases at J; junction bases unmatched: 10. Germline values: CDR1 MNHNS, CDR2 SASEGT. CDR3 loop: CASRAPDRVFNEQFF. CDR3 bases: TGTGCCAGCAGGGCACCGGACAGGGTCTTCAATGAGCAGTTCTTC.

The J gene is TRBJ2-3, the V gene TRBV20-1; possibly TRBD1 for D (5 bases). The V and J ends lost 1 base and 10 bases respectively, with 9 bases between them. The V gene's germline CDR1 is DFQATT and CDR2 SNEGSKA (reference sequence). The CDR3 covers 11 residues. The chain's CDR3 is CSARVGRAQYF. The CDR3, as DNA: TGCAGTGCTAGAGTGGGCAGGGCGCAGTATTTT.

The chain links TRBV6-5 to TRBJ1-1; 7 bases agree with TRBD1. This CDR3 has 15 amino acids. V lost 5 bases, J lost 6 bases, and 12 bases stayed unmatched. CDR1 is MNHEY, CDR2 SVGAGI, per germline. The CDR3 nucleotides are TGTGCCAGCAGTAGCCCAAAGGGGGCGCGCTCTGAAGCTTTCTTT. Its translation is CASSSPKGARSEAFF.

This chain connects TRBV29-1 to TRBJ2-7; D possibly corresponds to TRBD1 (6 bases). Trimming removed 6 bases from V and 2 bases from J, with 8 bases in between. CDR1 and CDR2 (germline): SQVTM, ANQGSEA. The CDR3 has 11 residues. The CDR3 DNA is TGCAGCGTGGGACAAGCCTACGAGCAGTACTTC. It codes for CSVGQAYEQYF.

This clone was seen only a few times. The chain uses TRBV25-1 and TRBJ1-4, with 9 nucleotides matching TRBD1. Germline V gene lookup returns CDR1 MGHDK and CDR2 SYGVNS. V shed 3 bases and J 5 bases; nucleotides not matched to a gene: 4. The CDR3 totals 15 residues. CDR3 region: CASSDWGTGNEKLFF. CDR3 coding DNA: TGTGCCAGCAGTGATTGGGGGACAGGGAATGAAAAACTGTTTTTT.

This clone is a singleton in its sample. This chain links TRBV29-1 with TRBJ2-7; 11 bases agree with TRBD2. The CDR3 sequence is 14 residues long. Trimming cost V 6 bases and J 4 bases; bases outside gene matches: 8. CDR1 and CDR2 from the germline V gene are SQVTM and ANQGSEA. DNA for the CDR3: TGCAGCGTGTGGACTGGGACTAGCGGTTACGAGCAGTACTTC. Its translation is CSVWTGTSGYEQYF.

The rearrangement uses TRBV7-9 and TRBJ2-7, with D hard to call. CDR1 is SEHNR, CDR2 FQNEAQ, per germline (reference sequence). Trimming removed 7 bases at V and 3 bases at J, with 10 bases between. CDR3 size: 12 residues. CDR3 in DNA: TGTGCCAGCACGAGCCAGGTCTACGAGCAGTACTTC. Its translation is CASTSQVYEQYF.